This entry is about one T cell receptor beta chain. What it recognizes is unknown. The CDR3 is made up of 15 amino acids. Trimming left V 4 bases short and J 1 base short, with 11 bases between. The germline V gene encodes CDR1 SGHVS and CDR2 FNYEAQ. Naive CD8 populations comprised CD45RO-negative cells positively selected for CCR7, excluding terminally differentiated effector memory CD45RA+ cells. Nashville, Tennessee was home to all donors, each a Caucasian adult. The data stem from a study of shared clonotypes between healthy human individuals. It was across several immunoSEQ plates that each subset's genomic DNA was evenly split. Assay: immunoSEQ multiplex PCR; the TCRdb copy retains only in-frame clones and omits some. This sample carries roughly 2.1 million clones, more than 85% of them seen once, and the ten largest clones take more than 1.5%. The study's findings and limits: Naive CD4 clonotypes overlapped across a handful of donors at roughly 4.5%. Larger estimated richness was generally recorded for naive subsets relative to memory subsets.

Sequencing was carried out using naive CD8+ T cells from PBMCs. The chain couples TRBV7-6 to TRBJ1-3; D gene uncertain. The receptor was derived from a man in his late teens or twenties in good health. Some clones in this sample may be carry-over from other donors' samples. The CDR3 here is CASSSFQDSGNTIYF. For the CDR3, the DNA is TGTGCCAGCAGCTCATTTCAGGATTCTGGAAACACCATATATTTT.